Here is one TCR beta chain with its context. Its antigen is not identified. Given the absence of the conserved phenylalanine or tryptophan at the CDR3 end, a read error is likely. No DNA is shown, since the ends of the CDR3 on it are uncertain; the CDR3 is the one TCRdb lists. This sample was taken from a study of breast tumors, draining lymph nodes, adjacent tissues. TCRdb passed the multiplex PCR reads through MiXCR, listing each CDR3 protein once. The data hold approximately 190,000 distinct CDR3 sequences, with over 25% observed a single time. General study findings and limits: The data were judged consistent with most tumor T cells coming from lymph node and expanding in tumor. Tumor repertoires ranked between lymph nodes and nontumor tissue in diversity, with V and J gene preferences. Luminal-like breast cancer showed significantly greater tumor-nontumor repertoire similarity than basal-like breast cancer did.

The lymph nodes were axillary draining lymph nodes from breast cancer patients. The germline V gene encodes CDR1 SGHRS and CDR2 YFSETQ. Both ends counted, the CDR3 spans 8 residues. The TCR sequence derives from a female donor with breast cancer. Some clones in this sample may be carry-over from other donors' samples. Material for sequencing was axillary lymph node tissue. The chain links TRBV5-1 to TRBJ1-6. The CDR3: CASSFPTP.